This T cell receptor beta chain was found in a study of T cell responses to AZD1222 COVID-19 vaccine. Study conclusions and caveats: Nearly half of spike-specific TCRs reportedly target variant regions that are unmutated in the B.1.351 and B.1.1.7 variants. Repertoire sampling occurred only after the peak T cell response.

Notes on this clone: Its antigen is undetermined.

Analyses pooled second doses at about 4 or about 12 weeks. The CDR3 covers 14 residues. Germline assignment: CDR1 MDHEN and CDR2 SYDVKM. With V trimmed by 4 bases and J by 2 bases, 5 bases remained unmatched. Measured with immunoSEQ multiplex PCR; TCRdb has only the in-frame clones, and not every one. The sample carries about 90,000 clones, 85% recorded once. Sequencing was performed on peripheral blood, taken 28 days after the second AZD1222 dose. The rearrangement joins TRBV28 to TRBJ2-7; 7 nucleotides align to TRBD1. This TCR was recovered from an adult who received the AZD1222 COVID-19 vaccine. This chain's CDR3 is CASSSRDSPYEQYF. In nucleotides, the CDR3 is TGTGCCAGCAGTTCCCGGGACAGCCCCTACGAGCAGTACTTC.